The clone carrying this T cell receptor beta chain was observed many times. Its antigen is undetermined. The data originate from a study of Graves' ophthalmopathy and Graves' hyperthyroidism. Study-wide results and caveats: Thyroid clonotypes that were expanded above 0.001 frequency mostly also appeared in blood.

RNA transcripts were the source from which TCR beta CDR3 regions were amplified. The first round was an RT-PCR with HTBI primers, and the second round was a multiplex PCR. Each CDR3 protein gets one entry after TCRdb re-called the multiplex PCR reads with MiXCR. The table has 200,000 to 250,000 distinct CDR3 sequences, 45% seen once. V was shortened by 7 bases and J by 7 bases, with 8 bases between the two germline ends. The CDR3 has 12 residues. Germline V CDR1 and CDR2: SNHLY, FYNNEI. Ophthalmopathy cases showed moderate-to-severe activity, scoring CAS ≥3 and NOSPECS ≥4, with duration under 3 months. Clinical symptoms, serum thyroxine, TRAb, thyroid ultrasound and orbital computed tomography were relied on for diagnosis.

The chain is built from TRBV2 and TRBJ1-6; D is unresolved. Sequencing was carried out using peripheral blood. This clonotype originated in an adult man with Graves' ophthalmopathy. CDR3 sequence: CASNIQNSPLHF. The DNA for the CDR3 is TGTGCCAGCAACATACAGAATTCACCCCTCCACTTT. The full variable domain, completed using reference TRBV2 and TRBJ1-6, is EPEVTQTPSHQVTQMGQEVILRCVPISNHLYFYWYRQILGQKVEFLVSFYNNEISEKSEIFDDQFSVERPDGSNFTLKIRSTKLEDSAMYFCASNIQNSPLHFGNGTRLTVT.